The 10 T cell receptor beta chains below come from one sample, sequenced in a study of T cells after yellow fever vaccination (dated by TCRdb to between 2019 and 2020). The sample's treatment or condition label, decoded: live attenuated yellow fever vaccine strain. The library came from 5' RACE. The sequencing machine was an Illumina HiSeq 2500. TCRdb reprocessing: public reads trimmed at Q25 with fastp, clones called with MiXCR, in-frame beta chains kept. Each entry is one CDR3 protein sequence, shown with its most common DNA and genes. The sample profile shows around 340,000 distinct CDR3 sequences; 8.7% of them were found once. The ten most abundant clones make up over 15% of the sample. The material was PBMCs, obtained on the day of the first yellow fever vaccination. The source of these receptors is a man between 18 and 29 years old who received the YFV17D yellow fever vaccine.

This clonotype has just a few counts. V and J are TRBV6-6 and TRBJ2-2; D is unresolved. Per the germline V gene, CDR1 is MNHNY and CDR2 is SVGAGI (reference sequence). Trimming shortened V by 2 bases and J by 3 bases, and 4 bases separated the two germline ends. The CDR3 sequence is 13 residues long. The CDR3, as DNA: TGTGCCAGCAGTTACGCGGACACCGGGGAGCTGTTTTTT. This gives the protein CASSYADTGELFF.

This clonotype has a handful of counts. This chain joins TRBV11-2 and TRBJ2-3, with D perhaps TRBD2 (6 bases). Germline V lookup: CDR1 SGHAT, CDR2 FQNNGV. Trimming took off 2 bases at V and 2 bases at J, with 17 bases between the two ends. The CDR3 has 17 residues. The DNA for the CDR3 is TGTGCCAGCAGCTTAAAGGGCGGGGTCACCTCCACAGATACGCAGTATTTT. This encodes CASSLKGGVTSTDTQYF.

Details on this clonotype: This sequence may be a read error, since a much larger clone differs from it by one base. The chain links TRBV2 to TRBJ2-3, with D uncertain. Looked up from germline, CDR1 is SNHLY and CDR2 is FYNNEI. CDR3 length: 12 residues. The CDR3 spells CTSSEASDTQYF. The CDR3 region has the DNA TGTACCAGCAGTGAAGCGTCAGATACGCAGTATTTT.

This clonotype turned up a few times. This chain links TRBV6-1 with TRBJ2-2, with D possibly being TRBD2 (6 bases). Germline CDR1 reads MNHNS; CDR2 reads SASEGT. V shed 5 bases and J shed 4 bases, with 26 bases lying between them. The CDR3 spans 19 residues. CDR3 residues: CASSLNRRLGGVSTGELFF. The CDR3, as DNA: TGTGCCAGCAGTCTCAATCGGCGACTAGGAGGGGTGTCCACCGGGGAGCTGTTTTTT.

The chain recombines TRBV5-5 with TRBJ2-1; no reliable D call. The CDR3 runs 12 residues. Trimming shortened V by 0 bases and J by 6 bases, and 4 bases separated the two germline ends. CDR1 and CDR2 from the germline V gene are SGHKS and YYEKEE (reference sequence). DNA for the CDR3: TGTGCCAGCAGCTTGGAGGTCAATGAGCAGTTCTTC. Translation: CASSLEVNEQFF. The full variable domain, with the rest looked up from reference TRBV5-5 and TRBJ2-1, is DAGVTQSPTHLIKTRGQQVTLRCSPISGHKSVSWYQQVLGQGPQFIFQYYEKEERGRGNFPDRFSARQFPNYSSELNVNALLLGDSALYLCASSLEVNEQFFGPGTRLTVL.

The chain couples TRBV12-3 or TRBV12-4 to TRBJ2-3; a weak D match, TRBD2 (5 bases). CDR3 size: 12 residues. V dropped 7 bases and J dropped 3 bases, with 8 bases sitting between them. The CDR3 DNA sequence: TGTGCCAGCAACCGAGGGACAGATACGCAGTATTTT. It is translated as CASNRGTDTQYF.

The rearrangement links TRBV5-4 to TRBJ2-2; a weak D match, TRBD2 (6 bases). The CDR3 loop spans 14 amino acids. CDR1 is SGHNT, CDR2 YYREEE, per germline (reference sequence). With 0 bases removed from V and 6 bases from J, the gap between germline ends came to 9 bases. CDR3 DNA sequence: TGTGCCAGCAGCTTGGAGGGACTTTCCGGGGAGCTGTTTTTT. This sequence encodes CASSLEGLSGELFF.

The chain is built from TRBV5-6 and TRBJ2-4; no firm D call. The V gene's germline CDR1 is SGHDT and CDR2 YYEEEE. The V end lost 7 bases, the J end lost 1 base, and 9 bases lay between the germline ends. This CDR3 has 13 amino acids. The CDR3 region is CASRTRAKNIQYF. The CDR3 DNA is TGTGCCAGCCGTACCCGCGCCAAAAACATTCAGTACTTC.

This clonotype has just a few counts. The chain employs TRBV3-1 and TRBJ2-2; tentative D call: TRBD2 (7 bases). The germline V gene encodes CDR1 LGHDT and CDR2 YNNKEL (reference sequence). The CDR3 loop spans 19 amino acids. Deletions cut 4 bases from V and 3 bases from J, with 24 bases between. DNA of the CDR3: TGTGCCAGCAGCCCCCAGGGACCCGGGACTACAGGGCACACCGGGGAGCTGTTTTTT. Translated: CASSPQGPGTTGHTGELFF.

This clonotype was seen more than once but under ten times. The chain combines TRBV5-4 with TRBJ2-2; 11 nucleotides agree with TRBD2. V was pared by 3 bases and J by 5 bases, with 9 bases of the junction left unmatched. Germline V lookup: CDR1 SGHNT, CDR2 YYREEE (reference sequence). CDR3 size: 17 residues. Here the CDR3 DNA reads TGTGCCAGCAGCTCTCCGGGGGCTAGCGGGGGGACCGGGGAGCTGTTTTTT. Translating it yields CASSSPGASGGTGELFF.